This T cell receptor (beta chain) derives from a study of T cell responses to AZD1222 COVID-19 vaccine. About the study: Second-dose schedules of about 4 or about 12 weeks were combined.

Notes on the study in general: It was only five to seven AZD1222 recipients who were seropositive at baseline. Donor demographics were predominantly white British with a female majority; clonal diversity may be underestimated.

As regards this clone: The antigen is not known.

Produced via immunoSEQ multiplex PCR; TCRdb's table is partial and in-frame only. The sample has fewer than 85,000 clones; 85% to 90% are singletons. Trimming shortened V by 4 bases and J by 2 bases, and 14 bases separated the two germline ends. CDR1 and CDR2 (germline): MNHEY, SMNVEV (reference sequence). CDR3 length equals 15 residues. The clonotype originates from an adult in good health. The material was peripheral blood, obtained on day 0 of AZD1222 vaccination. This sequence joins TRBV27 and TRBJ2-5; tentatively, D is TRBD2 (6 bases). The CDR3 coding sequence is TGTGCCAGCAGTTCCCGTCTAGCGATGCAAGAGACCCAGTACTTC. Translation: CASSSRLAMQETQYF.